These 27 T cell receptor beta chains came from one sample sequenced in a study of blood T cell repertoires in COVID-19. Using immunoSEQ multiplex PCR, the repertoire was profiled, and TCRdb retains in-frame clones only, with some absent. The sample contains 150,000 to 200,000 clones, roughly 87% of which appear only once. Sequencing used PBMCs or T cells enriched from blood (not recorded which). These receptors all stem from a human donor with acute COVID-19. The donor label of this sample is uncertain.

This CDR3 reads CASSLAGVHEQYF. The CDR3 DNA follows: TGTGCCAGCTCTTTAGCGGGGGTCCACGAGCAGTACTTC. The chain links TRBV3-1 (or the pseudogene TRBV3-2) to TRBJ2-7, with 9 nucleotides matching TRBD2. J gave up 5 bases and V 8 bases, and 7 bases lay outside the gene matches. Germline-derived CDR1 and CDR2 are LGHDT and YNNKEL (reference sequence). The CDR3 spans 13 residues.

The chain is built from TRBV19 and TRBJ1-2; tentative D call: TRBD1 (6 bases). CDR1 is LNHDA and CDR2 is SQIVND in the germline V gene (reference sequence). V lost 1 base and J lost 4, with 22 bases in between. The CDR3 contains 18 residues. The CDR3 region is CASSIVHPTGQYVYGYTF. DNA for the CDR3: TGTGCCAGTAGTATAGTGCACCCTACGGGACAATACGTCTATGGCTACACCTTC.

This rearrangement joins TRBV7-9 to TRBJ2-1, with D perhaps matching TRBD1 (7 bases). The V end was cut by 2 bases, the J end by 9 bases, with 23 bases between. The CDR3 totals 17 residues. Germline CDR1 SEHNR, CDR2 FQNEAQ (reference sequence). CDR3 nucleotides: TGTGCCAGCAGCTTACGACAGGGAGCGGCCCTCGGGAGTGAGCAGTTCTTC. It codes for CASSLRQGAALGSEQFF. Full variable domain (rest looked up from reference TRBV7-9 and TRBJ2-1): DTGVSQNPRHKITKRGQNVTFRCDPISEHNRLYWYRQTLGQGPEFLTYFQNEAQLEKSRLLSDRFSAERPKGSFSTLEIQRTEQGDSAMYLCASSLRQGAALGSEQFFGPGTRLTVL.

The chain links TRBV5-1 to TRBJ2-3; weak D call: TRBD2 (6 bases). Germline CDR1 and CDR2: SGHRS and YFSETQ. The CDR3 extends over 14 amino acids. The V and J ends lost 4 bases and 0 bases respectively, with 9 bases between them. This chain's CDR3 is CASSIGGSTDTQYF. The CDR3 DNA is TGCGCCAGCAGCATCGGGGGAAGCACAGATACGCAGTATTTT.

The chain combines TRBV28 with TRBJ1-5; D perhaps matches TRBD1 (6 bases). From germline, CDR1 is MDHEN and CDR2 SYDVKM. V shed 8 bases and J shed 3 bases, with 20 bases lying between them. CDR3 length: 16 amino acids. Here the CDR3 reads CASDPLGGAHNQPQHF. The CDR3 nucleotides are TGTGCCAGCGATCCCCTCGGGGGGGCCCACAATCAGCCCCAGCATTTT.

The chain employs TRBV7-2 and TRBJ1-5; D uncertain. The V and J ends lost 4 bases and 5 bases respectively, with 9 bases between them. This CDR3 is 13 amino acids long. The germline gives CDR1 SGHTA, CDR2 FQGNSA. CDR3 residues: CASSYERDQPQHF. The DNA of the CDR3 is TGTGCCAGCAGCTACGAGAGAGATCAGCCCCAGCATTTT. Drawing the rest from reference TRBV7-2 and TRBJ1-5, the complete variable domain is GAGVSQSPSNKVTEKGKDVELRCDPISGHTALYWYRQSLGQGLEFLIYFQGNSAPDKSGLPSDRFSAERTGGSVSTLTIQRTQQEDSAVYLCASSYERDQPQHFGDGTRLSIL.

The rearrangement links TRBV5-6 to TRBJ2-2, with D maybe TRBD1 (5 bases). The CDR3 is made up of 14 amino acids. CDR1 and CDR2 from the germline V gene are SGHDT and YYEEEE. The germline V and J ends were trimmed by 3 bases and 7 bases, with 13 bases remaining between them. DNA of the CDR3: TGTGCCAGCAGCTGGGCATGGGGCGTCGGGGAGCTGTTTTTT. Protein sequence: CASSWAWGVGELFF. The full variable domain, in which reference TRBV5-6 and TRBJ2-2 provide the parts outside the CDR3, is DAGVTQSPTHLIKTRGQQVTLRCSPKSGHDTVSWYQQALGQGPQFIFQYYEEEERQRGNFPDRFSGHQFPNYSSELNVNALLLGDSALYLCASSWAWGVGELFFGEGSRLTVL.

The rearrangement joins TRBV7-9 to TRBJ2-7; 10 positions match TRBD1. The CDR3 consists of 15 residues. Germline assignment: CDR1 SEHNR and CDR2 FQNEAQ (reference sequence). The trim removed 0 bases at V and 5 bases at J, leaving 4 bases unmatched. This CDR3 reads CASSLAGTGDHEQYF. The CDR3 DNA is TGTGCCAGCAGCTTAGCCGGGACAGGGGACCACGAGCAGTACTTC. Drawing the rest from reference TRBV7-9 and TRBJ2-7, the complete variable domain is DTGVSQNPRHKITKRGQNVTFRCDPISEHNRLYWYRQTLGQGPEFLTYFQNEAQLEKSRLLSDRFSAERPKGSFSTLEIQRTEQGDSAMYLCASSLAGTGDHEQYFGPGTRLTVT.

The chain joins TRBV27 to TRBJ2-2; maybe TRBD2 (6 bases). The CDR3 spans 17 residues. Germline V gene sequence: CDR1 MNHEY, CDR2 SMNVEV (reference sequence). Between the trimmed V and J ends, which lost 6 bases and 6 bases, there was a span of 23 bases. As DNA, the CDR3 is TGTGCCAGCAGGCCCAAGACCAGGGTTTCGGGAGCCGGGGAGCTGTTTTTT. Translated: CASRPKTRVSGAGELFF.

CDR3: CASRRTGGYGYTF. Written as DNA, the CDR3 is TGTGCCAGCAGACGGACAGGGGGCTATGGCTACACCTTC. This sequence joins TRBV12-3 or TRBV12-4 and TRBJ1-2; 10 bases line up with TRBD1. CDR3 size: 13 residues. V shed 6 bases, J shed 4 bases, and the junction held 2 bases outside the gene matches.

V and J are TRBV5-3 and TRBJ1-1; TRBD1 matches 7 bases. Being an ORF, TRBV5-3 has a function that is uncertain. The V gene end was trimmed by 4 bases and the J gene end by 1 base; junction bases not matched to a gene: 4. The CDR3 runs to 14 residues. The CDR3 reads CARSRGQTNTEAFF. The CDR3 DNA sequence: TGTGCCAGAAGCAGGGGACAGACGAACACTGAAGCTTTCTTT.

The DNA for the CDR3 is TGTGCCAGTAGTATTGCGGGGGGCGATTCACCCCTCCACTTT. Protein sequence: CASSIAGGDSPLHF. The chain recombines TRBV19 with TRBJ1-6; D is possibly TRBD1 (6 bases). Trimming removed 3 bases at V and 8 bases at J, with 11 bases between. The CDR3 runs to 14 residues. From germline, CDR1 is LNHDA and CDR2 SQIVND (reference sequence). The entire variable domain, with the rest obtained from reference TRBV19 and TRBJ1-6, is as follows: DGGITQSPKYLFRKEGQNVTLSCEQNLNHDAMYWYRQDPGQGLRLIYYSQIVNDFQKGDIAEGYSVSREKKESFPLTVTSAQKNPTAFYLCASSIAGGDSPLHFGNGTRLTVT.

V usage is TRBV7-2 and J usage is TRBJ2-5, with D tentatively TRBD1 (6 bases). Germline CDR1 reads SGHTA; CDR2 reads FQGNSA. The CDR3 loop spans 15 amino acids. V was cut by 1 base and J by 1 base, with 10 bases left in between. The CDR3 reads CASSLGGQPQETQYF. For the CDR3, the DNA is TGTGCCAGCAGCTTAGGGGGGCAGCCCCAAGAGACCCAGTACTTC.

The rearrangement links TRBV6-2 or TRBV6-3 to TRBJ1-1; TRBD1 might be the D (5 bases). Trimming stripped 2 bases from V and 5 bases from J, with 12 bases between. The germline V gene encodes CDR1 MNHEY and CDR2 SVGEGT. This CDR3 is 14 amino acids long. The CDR3 DNA reads TGTGCCAGCAGTTACGGGTCGGGGGAAACTGAAGCTTTCTTT. It codes for CASSYGSGETEAFF.

The chain carries TRBV13 and TRBJ2-7; unclear D gene. In germline, CDR1 is PRHDT, CDR2 FYEKMQ (reference sequence). Trimming left V 1 base short and J 7 bases short, with 17 bases between. This CDR3 is built from 15 residues. CDR3 sequence: CASSLAGVPFGEQYF. The DNA of the CDR3 is TGTGCCAGCAGCTTAGCGGGTGTCCCCTTCGGTGAGCAGTACTTC.

The J gene is TRBJ1-4, the V gene TRBV4-1; 9 bases line up with TRBD1. CDR1 is MGHRA and CDR2 is YSYEKL in the germline V gene. V shed 2 bases and J 7 bases; nucleotides not matched to a gene: 5. CDR3 length: 15 amino acids. The CDR3 DNA reads as TGCGCCAGCAGCCAAATACAGGGGGCGGGTGAAAAACTGTTTTTT. It specifies CASSQIQGAGEKLFF.

The chain joins TRBV5-1 to TRBJ1-6; 10 bases line up with TRBD1. Germline V CDR1 and CDR2: SGHRS, YFSETQ. V was clipped by 5 bases and J by 10 bases; unmatched bases: 9. CDR3 length: 15 residues. CDR3 sequence reads: CASRTAGTGESPLHF. The CDR3 nucleotides read TGCGCCAGCAGGACGGCCGGGACAGGGGAATCACCCCTCCACTTT. The full variable domain, completed using reference TRBV5-1 and TRBJ1-6, is KAGVTQTPRYLIKTRGQQVTLSCSPISGHRSVSWYQQTPGQGLQFLFEYFSETQRNKGNFPGRFSGRQFSNSRSEMNVSTLELGDSALYLCASRTAGTGESPLHFGNGTRLTVT.

The V gene is TRBV7-3, the J gene TRBJ2-4; TRBD1 aligns across 8 bases. Germline values: CDR1 SGHTA, CDR2 FQGTGA. CDR3 size: 18 residues. The J segment lost 0 bases and the V segment lost 2 bases, leaving 9 bases of the junction unmatched. The CDR3 DNA follows: TGTGCCAGCAGCTTACCGAGGACAGGGCCTCTAGCCAAAAACATTCAGTACTTC. As protein: CASSLPRTGPLAKNIQYF.

The table lists this clone with a few counts. This chain connects TRBV28 to TRBJ2-7, with TRBD1 matching over 7 bases. Per the germline V gene, CDR1 is MDHEN and CDR2 is SYDVKM. J lost 6 bases, V lost 8 bases, and 4 bases had no gene match. The CDR3 length is 11 residues. CDR3 bases: TGTGCCAGCGGGACAGTCCCCGAGCAGTACTTC. Protein: CASGTVPEQYF. Full variable domain (remainder filled in from reference TRBV28 and TRBJ2-7): DVKVTQSSRYLVKRTGEKVFLECVQDMDHENMFWYRQDPGLGLRLIYFSYDVKMKEKGDIPEGYSVSREKKERFSLILESASTNQTSMYLCASGTVPEQYFGPGTRLTVT.

This rearrangement joins TRBV6-5 to TRBJ2-7; 7 nucleotides agree with TRBD1. Trimming cost V 6 bases and J 2 bases; bases outside gene matches: 4. Germline lookup yields CDR1 MNHEY and CDR2 SVGAGI. The CDR3 covers 13 residues. The CDR3 spells CASRKGAPYEQYF. The CDR3 DNA reads TGTGCCAGCAGGAAGGGGGCTCCCTACGAGCAGTACTTC.

The CDR3 DNA reads TGTGCCAGCAGTGGAACGTCTAGCGGGGACCCAGAAGAGACCCAGTACTTC. It yields the protein CASSGTSSGDPEETQYF. The chain recombines TRBV2 with TRBJ2-5, with 9 positions matching TRBD2. CDR1 is SNHLY, CDR2 FYNNEI, per germline. The CDR3 sequence is 17 residues long. V shed 4 bases and J 3 bases; nucleotides not matched to a gene: 12.

This chain uses TRBV4-3 with TRBJ2-7; TRBD1 is a possible D gene (5 bases). Germline assignment: CDR1 LGHNA and CDR2 YSLEER. Trimming left V 1 base short and J 3 bases short, with 16 bases between. CDR3 length: 16 amino acids. This CDR3 reads CASSQGRLGQGYEQYF. CDR3 in DNA: TGCGCCAGCAGCCAAGGGCGACTGGGGCAGGGCTACGAGCAGTACTTC.

This clone has a single count. The chain employs TRBV7-2 and TRBJ1-4; 7 bases map to TRBD1. The CDR3 runs to 13 residues. CDR1 is SGHTA and CDR2 is FQGNSA in the germline V gene. The ends lost 5 bases at V and 8 bases at J; junction bases unmatched: 5. DNA for the CDR3: TGTGCCAGCAGCCAGGGGGTAGGGGAAAAACTGTTTTTT. It yields the protein CASSQGVGEKLFF.

The genes are TRBV19 and TRBJ2-2; 10 bases are shared with TRBD2. The CDR3 contains 18 residues. After removal of 3 bases from V and 4 bases from J, the junction contained 11 bases not matched to a gene. Per the germline V gene, CDR1 is LNHDA and CDR2 is SQIVND (reference sequence). The CDR3 is CASSMSSGGHTGTGELFF. The CDR3 nucleotides read TGTGCCAGTAGTATGTCTAGCGGGGGCCACACGGGCACCGGGGAGCTGTTTTTT.

This chain joins TRBV6-5 and TRBJ2-7, with TRBD2 matching over 11 bases. CDR3 length equals 15 residues. Germline-derived CDR1 and CDR2 are MNHEY and SVGAGI. V was clipped by 3 bases and J by 5 bases; unmatched bases: 6. The CDR3 reads CASSYSGGANHEQYF. Here the CDR3 DNA reads TGTGCCAGCAGTTATAGCGGGGGGGCCAACCACGAGCAGTACTTC.

CDR3 protein: CASSRDRVIVRTYEQYF. CDR3 coding DNA: TGCGCCAGCAGCCGGGACAGGGTAATAGTCCGAACCTACGAGCAGTACTTC. This rearrangement joins TRBV5-1 to TRBJ2-7, with TRBD1 identical over 9 bases. CDR1 and CDR2 (germline): SGHRS, YFSETQ. V gave up 4 bases and J gave up 2 bases; unmatched junction bases: 13. CDR3 length: 17 amino acids.

In the case of this clone: This sample includes further DNA sequences coding for the same CDR3. The rearrangement uses TRBV6-6 and TRBJ1-3, with D tentatively TRBD1 (5 bases). Germline CDR1 MNHNY, CDR2 SVGAGI (reference sequence). The CDR3 is made up of 13 amino acids. Trimming stripped 4 bases from V and 7 bases from J, with 11 bases between. The DNA of the CDR3 is TGTGCCAGCAGTTCAGGGTCCGGGAACACCATATATTTT. This translates into CASSSGSGNTIYF.